This T cell receptor beta chain was captured in a study of blood T cell repertoires in COVID-19. Study in general: Samples came from the United States, Italy and Spain, spanning acute and convalescent COVID-19. T cells, B-cell-depleted T cells, or PBMCs supplied cDNA or gDNA.

V was trimmed by 1 base and J by 4 bases, leaving 9 bases between them. There are 14 residues in the CDR3. CDR1 is KGHDR, CDR2 SFDVKD, per germline. Donors in Cohort 3 counted as recovered after two negative PCRs, clearance, or symptom resolution. Profiling relied on immunoSEQ multiplex PCR, and the TCRdb table lists in-frame clones only, not all of them. The sample consists of more than 60,000 clones, 88% of them appearing once. Sequencing was carried out using PBMCs or T cells enriched from blood (not recorded which). The TCR comes from a woman between 40 and 55 years old who had recovered from COVID-19. This chain uses TRBV24-1 with TRBJ1-2, with D possibly TRBD1 on 5 matching bases. CDR3 amino acids: CATSDLKGVYGYTF. The CDR3 nucleotides read TGTGCCACCAGTGATTTAAAAGGGGTCTATGGCTACACCTTC.